This T cell receptor beta chain was documented in a study of blood T cell repertoires in COVID-19. In the original analysis: Reference gene primer amplification gave nucleated cell count estimates. Data came from immunoSEQ multiplex PCR; TCRdb stores just in-frame clones and leaves some out. The DNA gave D and trimming, while V, J and clone size come from that table. Of 150,000 to 200,000 clones listed, approximately 85% are singletons. V was shortened by 6 bases and J by 4 bases, with 12 bases between the two germline ends. This CDR3 spans 13 amino acids. Sample: peripheral blood. This chain joins TRBV12-3 or TRBV12-4 and TRBJ1-1; no firm D call. The origin of this receptor is a woman of 80 years or more with COVID-19, enrolled during active disease. CDR3 coding DNA: TGTGCCAGCAGCCTTACGCGAGCCACTGAAGCTTTCTTT. As protein: CASSLTRATEAFF.